This T cell receptor beta chain was retrieved from a study of early T cells in non-severe SARS-CoV-2 infection. V dropped 7 bases and J dropped 3 bases, with 10 bases sitting between them. Germline V gives CDR1 SGHKS, CDR2 YYEKEE (reference sequence). CDR3 size: 13 residues. TCRdb redid the calling of the 5' RACE reads with MiXCR, one entry per CDR3 protein. Counted here are tens of thousands of distinct CDR3 sequences, approximately 10% occurring once; the ten biggest clones make up about a fifth. The sequence was obtained from an adult who was a healthcare worker with PCR-confirmed SARS-CoV-2 infection or an uninfected control (not recorded which). This chain joins TRBV5-5 and TRBJ1-4, with D perhaps TRBD1 (5 bases). Sequencing used whole blood. CDR3 sequence (DNA): TGTGCCAGCCGCCGGGGGGCTAATGAAAAACTGTTTTTT. Protein: CASRRGANEKLFF. The full variable domain, completed using reference TRBV5-5 and TRBJ1-4, is DAGVTQSPTHLIKTRGQQVTLRCSPISGHKSVSWYQQVLGQGPQFIFQYYEKEERGRGNFPDRFSARQFPNYSSELNVNALLLGDSALYLCASRRGANEKLFFGSGTQLSVL.